This TCR beta chain was documented in a study of neurological immune-mediated disorders. Regarding the study as a whole: In HTLV-1-associated myelopathy, TCR clonal expansion was greatest, and in multiple sclerosis it was least, below healthy controls. As far as clinical or MRI features were concerned, none was associated with the multiple sclerosis repertoire cluster. On phylogenetic grouping, the repertoires of 18 of 34 multiple sclerosis patients fell within one related-CDR3 cluster, constituting a possible signature.

Germline CDR1 reads DFQATT; CDR2 reads SNEGSKA (reference sequence). The V segment lost 6 bases and the J segment 5 bases; nucleotides outside the gene matches: 7. The CDR3 covers 13 residues. This clonotype was recorded at least ten times. Its antigen is not identified. TCRdb re-called the 5' RACE reads through MiXCR, storing one row per CDR3 protein. The repertoire holds roughly 41,000 distinct CDR3 sequences, with about 2% as singletons. The clonotype was recovered from a woman aged 35 to 49 with multiple sclerosis. The sequenced sample was PBMCs. J is TRBJ2-5 and V is TRBV20-1; 9 bases agree with TRBD1. CDR3 loop: CSAAGQGGETQYF. CDR3 bases: TGCAGTGCGGCGGGACAGGGAGGCGAGACCCAGTACTTC.